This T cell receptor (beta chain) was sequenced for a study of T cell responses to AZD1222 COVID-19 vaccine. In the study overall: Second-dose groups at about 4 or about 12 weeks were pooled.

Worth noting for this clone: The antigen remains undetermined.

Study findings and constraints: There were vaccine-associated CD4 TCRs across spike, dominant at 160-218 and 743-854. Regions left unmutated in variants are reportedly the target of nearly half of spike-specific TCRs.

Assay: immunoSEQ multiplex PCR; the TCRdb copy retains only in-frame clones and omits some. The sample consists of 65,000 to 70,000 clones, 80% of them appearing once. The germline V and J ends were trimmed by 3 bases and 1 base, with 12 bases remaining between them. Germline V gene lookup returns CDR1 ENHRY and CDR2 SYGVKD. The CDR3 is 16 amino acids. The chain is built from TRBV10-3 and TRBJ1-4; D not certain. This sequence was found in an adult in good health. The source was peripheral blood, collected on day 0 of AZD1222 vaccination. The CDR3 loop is CAISDVDSKTNEKLFF. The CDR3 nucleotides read TGTGCCATCAGTGACGTGGACTCGAAAACTAATGAAAAACTGTTTTTT.